This TCR beta chain was profiled in a study of blood T cell repertoires in COVID-19. Profiling relied on immunoSEQ multiplex PCR, and the TCRdb table lists in-frame clones only, not all of them. Here the sample spans roughly 280,000 clones, 75% to 90% being singletons. The ends were cut back, 3 bases at V and 3 bases at J, with 11 bases in the middle. Germline V lookup: CDR1 MNHEY, CDR2 SMNVEV (reference sequence). This CDR3 spans 14 amino acids. Source material: peripheral blood. This TCR derives from a man aged 45-60 years with acute or convalescent COVID-19. The genes are TRBV27 and TRBJ1-1, with D hard to call. CDR3 amino acids: CASSLHGSDTEAFF. In DNA form, the CDR3 reads TGTGCCAGCAGTTTGCACGGGAGTGACACTGAAGCTTTCTTT.